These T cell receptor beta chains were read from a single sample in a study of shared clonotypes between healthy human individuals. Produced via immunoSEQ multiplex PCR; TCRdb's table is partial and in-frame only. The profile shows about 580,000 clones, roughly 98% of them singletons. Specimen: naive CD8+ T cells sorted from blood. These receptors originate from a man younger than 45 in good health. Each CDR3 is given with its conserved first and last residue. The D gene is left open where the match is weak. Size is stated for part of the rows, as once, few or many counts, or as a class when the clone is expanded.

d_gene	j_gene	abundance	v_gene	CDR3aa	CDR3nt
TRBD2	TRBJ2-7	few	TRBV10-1	CASSESGSRLEQYF	TGCGCCAGCAGTGAGAGCGGGAGTCGGCTAGAGCAGTACTTC
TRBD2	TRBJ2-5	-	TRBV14	CASSQGTLAGPQGVETQYF	TGTGCCAGCAGCCAAGGTACACTAGCGGGACCACAAGGTGTGGAGACCCAGTACTTC
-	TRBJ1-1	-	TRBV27	CASSLLRHPNTEAFF	TGTGCCAGCAGTTTATTGAGACACCCTAACACTGAAGCTTTCTTT
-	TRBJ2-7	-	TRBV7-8	CASSAWDGHSYEQYF	TGTGCCAGCAGTGCCTGGGACGGTCATTCTTACGAGCAGTACTTC
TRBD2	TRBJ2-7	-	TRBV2	CASSEASSGISYEQYF	TGTGCCAGCAGTGAAGCCTCTAGCGGAATCTCCTACGAGCAGTACTTC
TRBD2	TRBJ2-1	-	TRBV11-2	CASSLDSGRSHNEQFF	TGTGCCAGCAGCTTAGACAGCGGGAGGTCCCACAATGAGCAGTTCTTC
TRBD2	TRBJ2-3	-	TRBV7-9	CASSSWGGRASTDTQYF	TGTGCCAGCAGCTCATGGGGCGGGAGGGCAAGCACAGATACGCAGTATTTT
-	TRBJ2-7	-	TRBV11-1	CASSFRDWEQYF	TGTGCCAGCAGCTTCCGAGACTGGGAGCAGTACTTC
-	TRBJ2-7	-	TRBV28	CASSFGSGDEQYF	TGTGCCAGCAGTTTTGGGTCCGGGGACGAGCAGTACTTC
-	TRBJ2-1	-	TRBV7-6	CASSMGVGNEQFF	TGTGCCAGCAGCATGGGAGTGGGCAATGAGCAGTTCTTC
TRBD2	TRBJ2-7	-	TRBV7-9	CASSSGTSGSWGVYEQYF	TGTGCCAGCAGCTCCGGGACTAGCGGGAGCTGGGGGGTCTACGAGCAGTACTTC
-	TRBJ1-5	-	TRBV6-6	CASSQDTRGQPQHF	TGTGCCAGCAGCCAGGACACACGGGGTCAGCCCCAGCATTTT
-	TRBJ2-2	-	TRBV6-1	CASTSPTGELFF	TGTGCCAGCACTAGCCCCACCGGGGAGCTGTTTTTT
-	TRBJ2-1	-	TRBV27	CASSPRLGNNEQFF	TGTGCCAGCAGTCCGCGACTAGGCAACAATGAGCAGTTCTTC
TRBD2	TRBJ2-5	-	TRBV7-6	CASSPGLAGAETQYF	TGTGCCAGCAGCCCGGGACTAGCGGGAGCAGAGACCCAGTACTTC
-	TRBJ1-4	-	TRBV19	CASNAGNEKLFF	TGTGCCAGTAACGCGGGCAATGAAAAACTGTTTTTT
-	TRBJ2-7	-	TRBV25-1	CASSEQVTESGEQYF	TGTGCCAGCAGTGAACAAGTAACAGAGTCGGGGGAGCAGTACTTC
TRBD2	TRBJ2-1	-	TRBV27	CASSLKTGGNLEQFF	TGTGCCAGCAGTTTAAAAACGGGAGGGAACTTAGAGCAGTTCTTC
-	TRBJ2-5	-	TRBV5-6	CASSLPTGVAQETQYF	TGTGCCAGCAGCTTACCGACAGGTGTGGCCCAAGAGACCCAGTACTTC
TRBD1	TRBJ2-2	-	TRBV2	CASIEGTGAYTGELFF	TGTGCCAGCATTGAAGGTACAGGGGCCTACACCGGGGAGCTGTTTTTT
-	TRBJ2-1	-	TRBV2	CASSVYGGDNEQFF	TGTGCCAGCAGTGTGTATGGCGGAGACAATGAGCAGTTCTTC
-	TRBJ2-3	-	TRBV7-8	CASSQVQGLGTDTQYF	TGTGCCAGCAGCCAAGTACAGGGTCTTGGCACAGATACGCAGTATTTT
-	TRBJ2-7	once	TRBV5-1	CASSPRDPSYEQYF	TGCGCCAGCAGCCCGCGCGACCCCTCCTACGAGCAGTACTTC
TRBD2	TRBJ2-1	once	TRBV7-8	CASSLVSSGSAMDEQFF	TGTGCCAGCAGCTTAGTTTCTAGCGGGAGTGCAATGGATGAGCAGTTCTTC
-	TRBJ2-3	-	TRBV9	CASSVGAGSTDTQYF	TGTGCCAGCAGCGTAGGGGCGGGAAGCACAGATACGCAGTATTTT
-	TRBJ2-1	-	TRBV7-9	CASSPRRGRHSYNEQFF	TGTGCCAGCAGCCCCCGGAGAGGCCGCCACTCCTACAATGAGCAGTTCTTC
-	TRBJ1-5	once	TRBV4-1	CASSQDLRQPQHF	TGCGCCAGCAGCCAAGATCTAAGGCAGCCCCAGCATTTT
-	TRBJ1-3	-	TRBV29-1	CSVLQLDSGNTIYF	TGCAGCGTCCTTCAGCTCGATTCTGGAAACACCATATATTTT
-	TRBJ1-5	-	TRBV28	CASSSPSGANQPQHF	TGTGCCAGCAGTTCCCCCTCCGGGGCAAATCAGCCCCAGCATTTT
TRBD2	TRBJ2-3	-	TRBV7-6	CASSLRAGDDTDTQYF	TGTGCCAGCAGCCTCCGAGCGGGAGACGACACAGATACGCAGTATTTT
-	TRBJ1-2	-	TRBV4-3	CASSQDIMRQPTGYGYTF	TGCGCCAGCAGCCAAGACATTATGCGACAGCCGACAGGCTATGGCTACACCTTC